This T cell receptor (beta chain) was sequenced for a study of early T cells in non-severe SARS-CoV-2 infection. TCRdb reprocessed the 5' RACE reads with MiXCR, giving one entry per CDR3 protein. The sample has some 100,000 distinct CDR3 sequences, under 15% seen once. The table lists this clonotype with a few counts. The CDR3 contains 14 residues. In germline, CDR1 is LGHDT, CDR2 YNNKEL (reference sequence). V gave up 2 bases and J gave up 5 bases, with 12 bases separating them. Sequenced material: whole blood. The gene calls are TRBV3-1 and TRBJ1-1, with a weak D call TRBD1 (5 bases). The source is an adult who was a healthcare worker with PCR-confirmed SARS-CoV-2 infection or an uninfected control (not recorded which). CDR3 in amino acids: CASSQRGVSTEAFF. DNA of the CDR3: TGTGCCAGCAGCCAAAGAGGGGTGTCGACTGAAGCTTTCTTT.